This T cell receptor beta chain was recovered during a study of T cell responses to AZD1222 COVID-19 vaccine. Study findings and constraints: Clonal diversity was possibly underestimated, and the donors were mostly white British, with more females.

Germline CDR1 and CDR2: LNHDA and SQIVND (reference sequence). The CDR3 covers 13 residues. V was pared by 6 bases and J by 6 bases, with 7 bases of the junction left unmatched. For this clone: Its specificity is not known.

Method: immunoSEQ multiplex PCR; TCRdb's copy keeps in-frame clones and lacks some. This sample yields about 140,000 clones, of which roughly nine tenths are seen a single time; 1.6% belongs to the top ten. This TCR was recovered from an adult in good health. The material was peripheral blood, obtained on day 0 of AZD1222 vaccination. The rearrangement joins TRBV19 to TRBJ1-2, with 7 bases matching TRBD1. The CDR3 sequence is CASSLDRRNGYTF. The CDR3 coding sequence is TGTGCCAGTAGCCTGGACAGGCGCAATGGCTACACCTTC.